This T cell receptor beta chain originates from a study of T cell changes during pregnancy in multiple sclerosis. Clones were read by immunoSEQ multiplex PCR, and TCRdb kept only the in-frame ones, dropping some. The sample contains some 75,000 clones, roughly 96% of which appear only once. This clone occurred once. The receptor's source is a female donor with multiple sclerosis, enrolled in a pregnancy study. The material was peripheral blood, obtained in the second trimester of pregnancy.

CDR3 sequence (DNA): TGTGCCAGTAGTATAAATTCCAGAAATCAGCCCCAGCATTTT. Its protein product is CASSINSRNQPQHF. The chain couples TRBV19 to TRBJ1-5; D is undetermined. This CDR3 has 14 amino acids. Trimming pared 2 bases from V and 4 bases from J, leaving 9 bases between. Germline-derived CDR1 and CDR2 are LNHDA and SQIVND (reference sequence).